Listed here is a single TCR beta chain. This sample was included in a study of T-cell reconstitution after alpha-beta-depleted transplantation in children. Unique molecular identifiers were incorporated during preparation of the TCRbeta library. Using its own MiXCR run on the PCR reads, TCRdb lists one record per CDR3 protein. Of approximately 230,000 distinct CDR3 sequences in the sample, about 25% were seen once. Germline V gene sequence: CDR1 MNHEY, CDR2 SVGAGI. V lost 0 bases, J lost 2 bases, and 20 bases lay in between. The CDR3 runs 18 residues. The gene calls are TRBV6-5 and TRBJ2-7; the D gene is possibly TRBD2 (5 bases). The receptor's source is a girl aged 2 to 9 with Fanconi anemia, due to receive a stem cell transplant. The sample here was PBMCs, taken before TCRalphabeta/CD19-depleted stem cell transplant. CDR3 nucleotides: TGTGCCAGCAGTTACTCGTGGGGAGCCCTGGAGCCGCCCTACGAGCAGTACTTC. Amino acid sequence: CASSYSWGALEPPYEQYF.